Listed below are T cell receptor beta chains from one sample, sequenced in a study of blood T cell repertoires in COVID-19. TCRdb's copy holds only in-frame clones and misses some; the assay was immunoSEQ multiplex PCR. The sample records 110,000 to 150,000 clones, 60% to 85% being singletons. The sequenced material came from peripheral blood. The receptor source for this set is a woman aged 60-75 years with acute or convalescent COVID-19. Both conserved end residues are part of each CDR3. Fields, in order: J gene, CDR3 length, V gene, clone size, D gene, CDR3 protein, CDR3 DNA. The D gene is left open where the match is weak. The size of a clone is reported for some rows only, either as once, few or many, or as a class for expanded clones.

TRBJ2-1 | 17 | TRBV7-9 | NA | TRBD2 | CASSLPGLAGVYNEQFF | TGTGCCAGCAGCTTACCCGGACTAGCGGGAGTCTACAATGAGCAGTTCTTC
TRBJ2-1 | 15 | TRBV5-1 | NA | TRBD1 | CASSYLRQGAIEQFF | TGCGCCAGCAGCTACCTGAGGCAGGGGGCGATTGAGCAGTTCTTC
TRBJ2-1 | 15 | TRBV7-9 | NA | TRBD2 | CASTGLAGSYNEQFF | TGTGCCAGTACCGGGCTAGCGGGTTCCTACAATGAGCAGTTCTTC
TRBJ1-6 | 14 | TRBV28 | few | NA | CASSSQAFNSPLHF | TGTGCCAGCAGTTCCCAGGCCTTCAATTCACCCCTCCACTTT
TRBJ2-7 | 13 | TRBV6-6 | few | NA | CASSYGRFYEQYF | TGTGCCAGCAGTTACGGGAGGTTCTACGAGCAGTACTTC
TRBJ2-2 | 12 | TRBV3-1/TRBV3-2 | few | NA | CASSPQTGELFF | TGTGCCAGCAGCCCCCAGACCGGGGAGCTGTTTTTT
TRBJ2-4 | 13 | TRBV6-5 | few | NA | CASSGTLGNIQYF | TGTGCCAGTTCCGGGACTCTCGGAAACATTCAGTACTTC
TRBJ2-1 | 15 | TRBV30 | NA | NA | CAWATGGLVYNGQFF | TGTGCCTGGGCCACCGGGGGACTCGTCTACAATGGGCAGTTCTTC
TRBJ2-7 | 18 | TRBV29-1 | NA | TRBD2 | CSVEDSLLEAGGGYEQYF | TGCAGCGTTGAAGATTCTTTACTCGAAGCGGGAGGAGGCTACGAGCAGTACTTC
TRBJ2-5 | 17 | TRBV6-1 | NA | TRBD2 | CASSEGPASGKQETQYF | TGTGCCAGCAGTGAAGGACCGGCTAGCGGTAAACAAGAGACCCAGTACTTC
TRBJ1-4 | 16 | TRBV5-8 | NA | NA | CASNPGDRGTNEKLFF | TGTGCCAGCAACCCGGGGGACCGGGGGACTAATGAAAAACTGTTTTTT
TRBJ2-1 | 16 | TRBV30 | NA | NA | CAWSSLGGLSYNEQFF | TGTGCCTGGAGCTCCCTCGGCGGGCTCTCCTACAATGAGCAGTTCTTC
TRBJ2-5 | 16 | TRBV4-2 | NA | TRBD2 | CASSQDGLAGQETQYF | TGTGCCAGCAGCCAAGACGGACTAGCGGGGCAAGAGACCCAGTACTTC
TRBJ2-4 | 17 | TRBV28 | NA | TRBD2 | CASSRGTSGIAKNIQYF | TGTGCCAGCAGCCGTGGGACTAGCGGGATAGCCAAAAACATTCAGTACTTC
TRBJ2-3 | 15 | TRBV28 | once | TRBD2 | CASRSSGKDRDTQYF | TGTGCCAGCAGGTCTAGCGGGAAGGACAGAGATACGCAGTATTTT
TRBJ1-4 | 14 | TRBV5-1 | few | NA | CASSQWPYNEKLFF | TGCGCCAGCAGCCAATGGCCATATAATGAAAAACTGTTTTTT
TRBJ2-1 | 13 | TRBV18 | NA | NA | CASSPRLPREQFF | TGTGCCAGCTCACCACGCCTTCCCCGGGAGCAGTTCTTC
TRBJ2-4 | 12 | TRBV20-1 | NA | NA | CSASQGGDIQYF | TGCAGTGCTAGTCAAGGGGGGGACATTCAGTACTTC
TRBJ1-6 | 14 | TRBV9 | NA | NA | CASSVSWGERPLHF | TGTGCCAGCAGCGTAAGCTGGGGGGAACGACCCCTCCACTTT
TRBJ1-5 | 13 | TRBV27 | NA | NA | CASSSNRAQPQHF | TGTGCCAGCAGTTCAAACAGGGCTCAGCCCCAGCATTTT
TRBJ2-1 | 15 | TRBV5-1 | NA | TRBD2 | CASSLVGSGSNEQFF | TGCGCCAGCAGCTTGGTTGGTAGCGGGAGTAATGAGCAGTTCTTC
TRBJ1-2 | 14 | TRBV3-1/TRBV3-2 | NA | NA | CASSQGAGARGYTF | TGTGCCAGCAGCCAAGGGGCGGGGGCGCGTGGCTACACCTTC
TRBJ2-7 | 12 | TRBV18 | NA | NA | CASSPDRNEQYF | TGTGCCAGCTCACCAGACAGAAACGAGCAGTACTTC
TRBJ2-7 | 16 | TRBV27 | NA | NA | CASSLKHPGVGYEQYF | TGTGCCAGCAGTTTAAAACACCCAGGGGTGGGGTACGAGCAGTACTTC
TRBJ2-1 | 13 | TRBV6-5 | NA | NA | CASSYSTRNEQFF | TGTGCCAGCAGTTACTCGACTAGAAATGAGCAGTTCTTC
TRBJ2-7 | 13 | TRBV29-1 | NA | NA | CSVGERGSYEQYF | TGCAGCGTTGGGGAAAGGGGGAGCTACGAGCAGTACTTC
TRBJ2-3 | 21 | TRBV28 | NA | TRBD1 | CASSLDRGGQGLAVLPDTQYF | TGTGCCAGCAGTCTAGATCGCGGGGGACAGGGCTTGGCAGTCCTACCAGATACGCAGTATTTT
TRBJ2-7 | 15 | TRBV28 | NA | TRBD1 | CASSYIGTGGYEQYF | TGTGCCAGCAGTTACATCGGGACAGGGGGCTACGAGCAGTACTTC
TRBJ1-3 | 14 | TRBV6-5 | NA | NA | CASSHDRTGNTIYF | TGTGCCAGCAGCCACGACAGGACTGGAAACACCATATATTTT
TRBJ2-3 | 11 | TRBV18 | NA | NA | CASSPADTQYF | TGTGCCAGCTCACCCGCGGATACGCAGTATTTT
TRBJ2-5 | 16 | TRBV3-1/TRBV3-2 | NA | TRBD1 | CASSQARTGGAETQYF | TGTGCCAGCAGCCAGGCCCGGACAGGGGGCGCGGAGACCCAGTACTTC
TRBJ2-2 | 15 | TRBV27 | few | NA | CASSLRDMNTGELFF | TGTGCCAGCAGTTTAAGAGACATGAACACCGGGGAGCTGTTTTTT
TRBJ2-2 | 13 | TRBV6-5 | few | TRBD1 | CASRQQGTGELFF | TGTGCCAGCAGACAACAGGGGACCGGGGAGCTGTTTTTT
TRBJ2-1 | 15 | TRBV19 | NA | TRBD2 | CASTQTSGSLNEQFF | TGTGCCAGTACACAAACTAGCGGGAGTCTCAATGAGCAGTTCTTC
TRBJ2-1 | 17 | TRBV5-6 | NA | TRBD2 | CASSPGGLAGGVNEQFF | TGTGCCAGCAGCCCAGGGGGACTAGCGGGAGGGGTAAATGAGCAGTTCTTC
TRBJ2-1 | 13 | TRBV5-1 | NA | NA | CASSSNRNNEQFF | TGCGCCAGCAGCTCAAACAGGAACAATGAGCAGTTCTTC
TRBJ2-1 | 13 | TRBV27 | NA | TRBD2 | CASKGLAGNEQFF | TGTGCCAGCAAGGGACTAGCGGGCAATGAGCAGTTCTTC
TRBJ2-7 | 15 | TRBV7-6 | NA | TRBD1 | CASSLGTGGTYEQYF | TGTGCCAGCAGCTTGGGAACAGGGGGCACCTACGAGCAGTACTTC
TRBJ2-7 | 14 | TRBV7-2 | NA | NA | CASTPGLGTYEQYF | TGTGCCAGCACCCCCGGCCTGGGCACCTACGAGCAGTACTTC
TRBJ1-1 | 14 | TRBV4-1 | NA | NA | CASSQEARNTEAFF | TGCGCCAGCAGCCAAGAGGCAAGGAACACTGAAGCTTTCTTT
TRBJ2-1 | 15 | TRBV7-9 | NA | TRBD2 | CASSSRGLAGVEQFF | TGTGCCAGCAGCTCGAGAGGACTAGCGGGAGTTGAGCAGTTCTTC
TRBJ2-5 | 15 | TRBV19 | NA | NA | CASSKGWGLRETQYF | TGTGCCAGTAGTAAGGGGTGGGGGCTTCGAGAGACCCAGTACTTC
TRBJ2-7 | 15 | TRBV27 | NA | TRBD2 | CASSSLAGVSSEQYF | TGTGCCAGCAGCTCTTTAGCGGGAGTATCCTCCGAGCAGTACTTC
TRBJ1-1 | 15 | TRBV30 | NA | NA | CAWSLTRGVSTEAFF | TGTGCCTGGAGTCTTACCCGGGGGGTGAGCACTGAAGCTTTCTTT
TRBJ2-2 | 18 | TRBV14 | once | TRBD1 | CASSQGVWGTGRTGELFF | TGTGCCAGCAGCCAAGGCGTGTGGGGGACAGGGCGTACCGGGGAGCTGTTTTTT
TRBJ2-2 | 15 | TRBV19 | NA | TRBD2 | CASTLLAGAGGELFF | TGTGCCAGTACCCTACTAGCGGGAGCTGGCGGGGAGCTGTTTTTT
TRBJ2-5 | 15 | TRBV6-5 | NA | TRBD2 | CASTQRGTRLGTQYF | TGTGCCAGCACTCAAAGGGGGACTAGACTAGGGACCCAGTACTTC
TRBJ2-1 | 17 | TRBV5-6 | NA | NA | CASSLGLLAFSYNEQFF | TGTGCCAGCAGCTTGGGTCTCCTAGCTTTCTCCTACAATGAGCAGTTCTTC
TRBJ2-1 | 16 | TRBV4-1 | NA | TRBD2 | CASSQDWLAGHNEQFF | TGCGCCAGCAGCCAAGATTGGCTAGCGGGGCACAATGAGCAGTTCTTC
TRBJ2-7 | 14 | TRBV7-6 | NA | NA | CASSTSVGGYEQYF | NA
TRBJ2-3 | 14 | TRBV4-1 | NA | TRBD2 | CASSQVGLGDTQYF | TGCGCCAGCAGCCAAGTGGGACTAGGAGATACGCAGTATTTT
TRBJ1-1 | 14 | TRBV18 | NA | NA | CASSPGRYGTEAFF | TGTGCCAGCTCACCGGGGAGGTACGGCACTGAAGCTTTCTTT
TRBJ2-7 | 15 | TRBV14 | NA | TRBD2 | CASSQGLAGIYEQYF | TGTGCCAGCAGCCAGGGACTAGCGGGAATCTACGAGCAGTACTTC
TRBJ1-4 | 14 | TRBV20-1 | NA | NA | CSASELSTNEKLFF | TGCAGTGCTAGTGAACTGTCAACTAATGAAAAACTGTTTTTT